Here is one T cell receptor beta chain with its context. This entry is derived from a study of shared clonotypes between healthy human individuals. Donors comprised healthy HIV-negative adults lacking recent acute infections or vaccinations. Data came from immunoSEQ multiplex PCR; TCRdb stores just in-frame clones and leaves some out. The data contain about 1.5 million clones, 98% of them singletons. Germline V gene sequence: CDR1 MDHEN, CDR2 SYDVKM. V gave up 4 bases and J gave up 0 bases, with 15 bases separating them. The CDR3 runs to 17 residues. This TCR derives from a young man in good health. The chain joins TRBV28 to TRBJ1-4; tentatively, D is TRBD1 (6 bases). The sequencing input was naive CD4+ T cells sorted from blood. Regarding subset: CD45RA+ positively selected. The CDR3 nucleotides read TGTGCCAGCAGTTCACCTCAGGGGCCTGCAACTAATGAAAAACTGTTTTTT. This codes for CASSSPQGPATNEKLFF.